The following is a T cell receptor beta chain sequence with its context. Its antigen is currently unknown. This entry comes from a study of cytotoxic CD8 clonotypes in ibrutinib-treated CLL. Overall study: Within the patient group, roughly 12 were relapsed/refractory and roughly 14 treatment-naive, and 17 were IGHV unmutated. Productive templates averaged 255,043 per sample, and productive rearrangements 90,000 to 100,000. Regarding the study as a whole: At baseline, clonality was higher than in age-matched healthy donors and correlated with CD8+ counts. Public clonotypes, found uncommonly, either contracted or stayed stable on treatment.

Clones were sequenced by immunoSEQ multiplex PCR, and TCRdb holds only the in-frame ones, with some missing. There are 25,000 to 30,000 clones in the sample; approximately 62% occur only once, and 13% to 15% lies in the top ten. Sequences were derived from PBMCs, sampled before ibrutinib treatment. This TCR was sampled from a human donor with chronic lymphocytic leukemia.

CDR3 residues: CASSEYGGEGYNEQFF. The CDR3 DNA follows: TGTGCCAGCAGTGAATACGGCGGAGAGGGGTACAATGAGCAGTTCTTC. The chain joins TRBV6-4 to TRBJ2-1; D might be TRBD1 or TRBD2, each matching 5 bases. Between the trimmed V and J ends, which lost 3 bases and 4 bases, there was a span of 16 bases. Germline V lookup: CDR1 MRHNA, CDR2 SNTAGT. The CDR3 sequence is 16 residues long.